These T cell receptor beta chains were read from a single sample in a study of cytomegalovirus exposure and HLA in healthy donors. The table came from immunoSEQ multiplex PCR; TCRdb's copy has only in-frame clones and leaves some out. The sample has around 110,000 clones, roughly 80% seen once. Sequenced: PBMCs. The receptors derive from a man under 40 in good health and CMV-seropositive. CDR3s include the opening cysteine and the closing phenylalanine or tryptophan. D genes are given only for firm matches. The size field is filled for only some rows; it gives once, few, many or a size class.

clone size,D gene,V gene,J gene,CDR3 protein,CDR3 DNA
NA,NA,TRBV5-1,TRBJ2-3,CASTWSGYTDTQYF,TGCGCCAGCACCTGGAGCGGTTACACAGATACGCAGTATTTT
NA,NA,TRBV5-6,TRBJ2-6,CASSPMDSYSGANVLTF,TGTGCCAGCAGCCCAATGGACTCATACTCTGGGGCCAACGTCCTGACTTTC
once,TRBD1,TRBV7-6,TRBJ2-5,CASRSMDRDGETQYF,TGTGCCAGCAGGTCGATGGACAGGGACGGGGAGACCCAGTACTTC
few,NA,TRBV6-1,TRBJ2-1,CASSEHHWNEQFF,TGTGCCAGCAGTGAACACCACTGGAATGAGCAGTTCTTC
NA,TRBD2,TRBV5-4,TRBJ2-1,CASSGGTSGIPRSYNEQFF,TGTGCCAGCAGCGGGGGGACTAGCGGGATACCGCGCTCCTACAATGAGCAGTTCTTC
NA,TRBD1,TRBV28,TRBJ1-1,CASIRARTGPNTEAFF,TGTGCCAGCATTCGAGCTCGGACAGGGCCCAACACTGAAGCTTTCTTT
NA,TRBD1,TRBV6-6,TRBJ2-5,CASSYSTGGAETQYF,TGTGCCAGCAGTTACTCGACAGGGGGCGCAGAGACCCAGTACTTC
NA,TRBD2,TRBV7-9,TRBJ2-1,CASSLGAGGAAQDHEQFF,TGTGCCAGCAGCTTAGGGGCCGGGGGGGCCGCTCAGGATCATGAGCAGTTCTTC
once,TRBD2,TRBV11-2,TRBJ2-5,CASRGGKGETQYF,TGTGCCAGCAGGGGGGGGAAGGGTGAGACCCAGTACTTC
NA,NA,TRBV6-4,TRBJ2-1,CASSDWSTSPVDEQFF,TGTGCCAGCAGTGATTGGAGTACTAGCCCAGTAGATGAGCAGTTCTTC
NA,TRBD1,TRBV5-1,TRBJ2-5,CASSLAYGRGYQETQYF,TGCGCCAGCAGCTTGGCCTATGGCAGGGGGTACCAAGAGACCCAGTACTTC
NA,NA,TRBV6-5,TRBJ2-7,CASSRGQLSSYEQYF,TGTGCCAGCAGTAGAGGACAGCTTTCCTCCTACGAGCAGTACTTC
NA,TRBD1,TRBV5-1,TRBJ2-1,CASSWGAGTGTYNEQFF,TGCGCCAGCAGCTGGGGGGCCGGGACAGGGACGTACAATGAGCAGTTCTTC
NA,TRBD1,TRBV6-5,TRBJ1-1,CASSSTTGATEAFF,TGTGCCAGCAGCTCCACAACAGGGGCCACTGAAGCTTTCTTT
NA,TRBD2,TRBV7-9,TRBJ2-5,CASSLGSAGGPQETQYF,TGTGCCAGCAGCTTAGGGTCGGCGGGAGGTCCCCAAGAGACCCAGTACTTC
NA,NA,TRBV9,TRBJ1-5,CASSVDRVGGPQHF,TGTGCCAGCAGCGTAGACAGGGTTGGGGGGCCCCAGCATTTT
NA,TRBD1,TRBV28,TRBJ1-4,CASSPTGQGQKLFF,TGTGCCAGCAGTCCCACCGGACAGGGTCAAAAACTGTTTTTT
NA,TRBD1,TRBV2,TRBJ2-7,CASSEGQGHEQYF,TGTGCCAGCAGTGAAGGACAGGGCCACGAGCAGTACTTC
NA,TRBD2,TRBV4-2,TRBJ2-3,CASSLETSGSTDTQYF,TGTGCCAGCAGCCTCGAGACTAGCGGGAGCACAGATACGCAGTATTTT
NA,TRBD2,TRBV5-4,TRBJ2-3,CASSKGLAGSTDTQYF,TGTGCCAGCAGCAAAGGACTAGCGGGGAGCACAGATACGCAGTATTTT
NA,TRBD1,TRBV27,TRBJ1-1,CASSLPSWQGGMNTEAFF,TGTGCCAGCAGTTTACCCTCTTGGCAGGGGGGTATGAACACTGAAGCTTTCTTT
NA,NA,TRBV7-2,TRBJ1-5,CASSLGESGWNQPQHF,TGTGCCAGCAGCTTAGGTGAATCAGGGTGGAATCAGCCCCAGCATTTT
NA,NA,TRBV7-8,TRBJ1-1,CASSLVAGYTEAFF,TGTGCCAGCAGCTTAGTTGCGGGGTACACTGAAGCTTTCTTT
once,TRBD1,TRBV6-5,TRBJ1-1,CASRPDRGGWTEAFF,TGTGCCAGCAGACCGGACAGGGGTGGATGGACTGAAGCTTTCTTT
NA,TRBD2,TRBV5-1,TRBJ2-7,CASSWGTSGGEQYF,TGCGCCAGCAGCTGGGGGACTAGCGGGGGGGAGCAGTACTTC
NA,NA,TRBV7-9,TRBJ1-2,CASIPGPGGGYTF,TGTGCCAGCATCCCTGGCCCAGGAGGAGGCTACACCTTC
few,NA,TRBV13,TRBJ2-7,CASSFGSGQGNYEQYF,TGTGCCAGCAGCTTTGGATCGGGGCAGGGGAACTACGAGCAGTACTTC
NA,TRBD2,TRBV7-9,TRBJ2-7,CASSPFSGGLSYEQYF,TGTGCCAGCAGCCCGTTCTCGGGGGGACTCTCCTACGAGCAGTACTTC
NA,NA,TRBV5-1,TRBJ2-3,CASSNRGGWPDTQYF,TGCGCCAGCAGCAACAGGGGAGGTTGGCCAGATACGCAGTATTTT
NA,TRBD2,TRBV5-1,TRBJ2-5,CASSLVGLGQETQYF,TGCGCCAGCAGCCTCGTGGGACTAGGTCAAGAGACCCAGTACTTC
NA,NA,TRBV6-5,TRBJ2-3,CASYRTRTDTQYF,TGTGCCAGCTACAGGACACGCACAGATACGCAGTATTTT
NA,TRBD1,TRBV29-1,TRBJ2-7,CSVNPTGGSYEQYF,TGCAGCGTGAACCCGACAGGGGGATCCTACGAGCAGTACTTC
NA,NA,TRBV7-9,TRBJ2-6,CASSSMISDSGANVLTF,TGTGCCAGCAGCTCCATGATTAGCGATTCTGGGGCCAACGTCCTGACTTTC
NA,NA,TRBV6-5,TRBJ1-4,CASSYYLGEKLFF,TGTGCCAGCAGTTATTACCTAGGTGAAAAACTGTTTTTT
NA,NA,TRBV5-5,TRBJ2-7,CASSAGGTYYEQYF,TGTGCCAGCAGCGCTGGGGGCACCTACTACGAGCAGTACTTC
NA,TRBD2,TRBV5-6,TRBJ2-5,CASSLAGAGGRETQYF,TGTGCCAGCAGCTTGGCGGGAGCGGGAGGGAGAGAGACCCAGTACTTC
NA,NA,TRBV19,TRBJ1-2,CASTGFSYGYTF,TGTGCCAGTACAGGGTTTTCCTATGGCTACACCTTC
NA,TRBD1,TRBV5-1,TRBJ1-5,CASSFTGGDQPQHF,TGCGCCAGCAGCTTTACAGGGGGCGATCAGCCCCAGCATTTT